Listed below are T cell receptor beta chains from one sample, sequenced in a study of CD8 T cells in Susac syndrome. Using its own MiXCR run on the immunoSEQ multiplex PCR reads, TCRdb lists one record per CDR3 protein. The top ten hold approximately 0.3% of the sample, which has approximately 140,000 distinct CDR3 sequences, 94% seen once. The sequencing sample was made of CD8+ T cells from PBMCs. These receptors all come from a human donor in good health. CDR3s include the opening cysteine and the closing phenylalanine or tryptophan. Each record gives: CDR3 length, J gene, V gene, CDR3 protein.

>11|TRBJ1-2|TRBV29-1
CSVATLYGYTF
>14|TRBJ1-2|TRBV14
CASSQVVGGHGYTF
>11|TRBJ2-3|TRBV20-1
CSAGFADTQYF
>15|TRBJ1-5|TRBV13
CASSLGRTGSQPQHF
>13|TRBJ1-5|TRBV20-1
CSGGTEGNQPQHF
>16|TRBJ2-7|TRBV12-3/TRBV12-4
CASSGIGTIGGYEQYF
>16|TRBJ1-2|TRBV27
CASSREASGTAYGYTF
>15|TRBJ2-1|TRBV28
CASSSTRSDDGEQFF
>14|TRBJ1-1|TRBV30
CAWTGAGVATEAFF
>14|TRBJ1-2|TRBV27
CASSFLEGGYGYTF
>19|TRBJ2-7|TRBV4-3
CASSQVIEGTDMWDDEQYF
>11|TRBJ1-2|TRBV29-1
CSVEDRLGYTF
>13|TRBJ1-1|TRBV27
CASSLTENTEAFF
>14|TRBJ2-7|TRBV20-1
CSARGRLGDYEQYF
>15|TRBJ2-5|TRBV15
CATSRDRSAGETQYF
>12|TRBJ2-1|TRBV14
CASSQGLFEQFF
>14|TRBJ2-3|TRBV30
CAWTVGRITDTQYF
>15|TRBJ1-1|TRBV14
CASSPRQGLNTEAFF
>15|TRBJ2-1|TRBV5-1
CASSLGGLAANEQFF
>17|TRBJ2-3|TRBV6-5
CASSYSPPGALGDTQYF
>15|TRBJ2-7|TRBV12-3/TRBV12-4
CASSPTSGRGYEQYF
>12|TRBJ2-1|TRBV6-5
CASSPAANEQFF
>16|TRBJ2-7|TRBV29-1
CSARDKGGAGDHEQYF
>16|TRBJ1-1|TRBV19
CASSMVVTLMNTEAFF
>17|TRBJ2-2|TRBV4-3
CASSPGTSGRRGGELFF
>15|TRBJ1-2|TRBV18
CASSLRDALGYGYTF
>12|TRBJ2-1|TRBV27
CASGFTYNEQFF
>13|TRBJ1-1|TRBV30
CAWSAGGSTEAFF
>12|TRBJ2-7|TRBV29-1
CSVPDPPHEQYF
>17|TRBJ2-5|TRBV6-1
CASRNRGPGTRGETQYF
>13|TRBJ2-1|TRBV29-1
CSVAGGDYNEQFF
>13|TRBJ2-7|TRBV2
CASSGGTTYEQYF
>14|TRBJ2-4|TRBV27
CASSSRGAKNIQYF
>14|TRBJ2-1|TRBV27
CASSLRGLGNEQFF
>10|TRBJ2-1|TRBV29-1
CSVGAWEQFF
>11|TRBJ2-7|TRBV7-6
CASSDPTGQYF
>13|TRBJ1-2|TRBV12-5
CASGHQGGYGYTF
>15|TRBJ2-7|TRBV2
CASSETAGGTYEQYF
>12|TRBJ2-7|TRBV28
CASRWAGYEQYF
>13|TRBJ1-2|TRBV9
CASSVDRLSGYTF
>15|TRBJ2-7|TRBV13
CASSPPRSTSYEQYF
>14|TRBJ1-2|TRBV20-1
CSALVRGLINGYTF
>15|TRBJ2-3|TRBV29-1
CSVDPQLSLGDTQYF
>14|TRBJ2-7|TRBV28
CASSHDSSSSEQYF
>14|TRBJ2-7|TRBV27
CASSLEGGSREQYF
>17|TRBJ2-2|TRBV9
CASSVHRQNANTGELFF
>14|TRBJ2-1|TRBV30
CAWSGTINYNEQFF
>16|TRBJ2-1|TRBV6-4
CASSTTLAGPHNEQFF